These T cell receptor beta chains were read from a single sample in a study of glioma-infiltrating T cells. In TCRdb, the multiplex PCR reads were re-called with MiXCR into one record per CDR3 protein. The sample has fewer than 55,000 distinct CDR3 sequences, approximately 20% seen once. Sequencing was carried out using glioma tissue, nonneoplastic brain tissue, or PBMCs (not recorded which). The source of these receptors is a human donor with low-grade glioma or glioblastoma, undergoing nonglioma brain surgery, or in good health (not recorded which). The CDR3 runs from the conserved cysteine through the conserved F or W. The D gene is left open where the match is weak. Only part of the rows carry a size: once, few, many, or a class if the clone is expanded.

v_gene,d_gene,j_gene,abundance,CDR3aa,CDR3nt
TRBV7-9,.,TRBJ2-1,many,CASTINVGEQFF,TGTGCCAGCACCATAAACGTAGGGGAGCAGTTCTTC
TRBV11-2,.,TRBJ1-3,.,CASSLCGASGNTIYF,TGTGCCAGCAGCTTATGCGGAGCCTCTGGAAACACCATATATTTT
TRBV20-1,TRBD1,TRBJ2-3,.,CSAQGQNTGTQYF,TGCAGTGCCCAGGGACAGAACACAGGTACGCAGTATTTT
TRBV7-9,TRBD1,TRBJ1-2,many,CASSSWDRGNYGYTF,TGTGCCAGCAGCTCCTGGGACAGGGGCAACTATGGCTACACCTTC
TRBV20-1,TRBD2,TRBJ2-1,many,CSARSPGSGRNEQFF,TGCAGTGCTAGATCCCCGGGTAGCGGGAGGAATGAGCAGTTCTTC
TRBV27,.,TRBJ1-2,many,CASSEGQSYYGYTF,TGTGCCAGCAGCGAAGGACAGTCATACTATGGCTACACCTTC
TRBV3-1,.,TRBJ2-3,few,CASSQQDLADTQYF,TGTGCCAGCAGTCAACAGGATTTGGCAGATACGCAGTATTTT
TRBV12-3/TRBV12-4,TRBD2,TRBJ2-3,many,CASSPERGWADTQYF,TGTGCCAGCAGTCCTGAGCGGGGGTGGGCAGATACGCAGTATTTT
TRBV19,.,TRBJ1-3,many,CASSIRAGSGNTIYF,TGTGCCAGTAGTATTAGAGCCGGATCTGGAAACACCATATATTTT
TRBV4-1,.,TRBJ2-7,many,CASSPKFSSSYEQYF,TGCGCCAGCAGCCCGAAGTTTTCCTCCTCCTACGAGCAGTACTTC
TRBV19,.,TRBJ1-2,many,CASSLTEGYGYTF,TGTGCCAGTAGTTTGACAGAGGGGTATGGCTACACCTTC
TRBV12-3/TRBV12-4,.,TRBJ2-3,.,CASSLTGQEGGMDTQYF,TGTGCCAGCAGCCTCACTGGACAGGAGGGAGGGATGGATACGCAGTATTTT